This T cell receptor (beta chain) comes out of a study of CD8 T cells in Susac syndrome. Random hexamers served to reverse transcribe roughly 0.45 to 1 ug RNA. TCRdb re-analysed the immunoSEQ multiplex PCR reads in MiXCR, keeping a single row per CDR3 protein. The sample shows more than 55,000 distinct CDR3 sequences, around 93% of them seen only once. The TCR was taken from a human donor in good health. The sequenced material came from CD8+ T cells from PBMCs.

The CDR3 bases are TGTGCCAGCAGCCCAGGGACAGGCGACTATGGCTACACCTTC. Translated, it gives CASSPGTGDYGYTF. This chain connects TRBV7-9 to TRBJ1-2; 8 bases are a match to TRBD1. The CDR3 loop spans 14 amino acids. Germline CDR1 is SEHNR and CDR2 is FQNEAQ (reference sequence). V lost 5 bases to trimming and J lost 3 bases; unmatched junction nucleotides: 5. Supplemented by reference TRBV7-9 and TRBJ1-2, the full variable domain reads DTGVSQNPRHKITKRGQNVTFRCDPISEHNRLYWYRQTLGQGPEFLTYFQNEAQLEKSRLLSDRFSAERPKGSFSTLEIQRTEQGDSAMYLCASSPGTGDYGYTFGSGTRLTVV.